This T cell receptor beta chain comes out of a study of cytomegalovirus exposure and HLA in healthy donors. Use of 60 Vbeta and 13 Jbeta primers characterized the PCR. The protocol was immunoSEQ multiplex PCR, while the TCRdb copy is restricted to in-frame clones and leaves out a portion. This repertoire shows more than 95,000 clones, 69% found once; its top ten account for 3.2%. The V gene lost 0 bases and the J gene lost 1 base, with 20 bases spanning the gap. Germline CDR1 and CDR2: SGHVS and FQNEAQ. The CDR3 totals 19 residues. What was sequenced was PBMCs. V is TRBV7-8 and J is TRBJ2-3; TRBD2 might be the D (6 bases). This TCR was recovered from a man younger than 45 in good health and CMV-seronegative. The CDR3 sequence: CASSLAPGSTFQGTDTQYF. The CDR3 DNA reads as TGTGCCAGCAGCTTAGCGCCCGGGAGTACGTTCCAGGGCACAGATACGCAGTATTTT.